These 30 T cell receptor beta chains originate from one sample sequenced in a study of shared clonotypes between healthy human individuals. The method was immunoSEQ multiplex PCR; TCRdb's version includes in-frame clones alone and lacks a portion of them. Seen here are 1.5 million to 2.5 million clones, less than 95% observed once, and the top ten hold under 1.5%. As defined, naive CD8 cells were CD45RO-negative and positively selected for CCR7, with terminally differentiated effector memory CD45RA+ cells excluded. The sample consisted of naive CD8+ T cells sorted from blood. The receptors originated from a man aged 18-30 years in good health.

This chain connects TRBV4-3 to TRBJ2-3; 8 bases line up with TRBD1. Germline V gene lookup returns CDR1 LGHNA and CDR2 YSLEER. This CDR3 is built from 17 residues. The V and J ends lost 0 bases and 5 bases, in that order; junction bases with no gene match: 10. This CDR3 is CASSQEAPGGEGDTQYF. In DNA, the CDR3 is TGCGCCAGCAGCCAAGAAGCTCCAGGGGGCGAGGGAGATACGCAGTATTTT.

A word on this clone: The sample contains more than one DNA sequence encoding this CDR3. The gene calls are TRBV13 and TRBJ2-3; 7 nucleotides agree with TRBD1. This CDR3 contains 14 residues. The V segment lost 4 bases and the J segment 4 bases; nucleotides outside the gene matches: 5. Germline loops: CDR1 PRHDT, CDR2 FYEKMQ (reference sequence). The CDR3: CASSSRQGADTQYF. In DNA, the CDR3 is TGTGCCAGCAGCTCCCGACAGGGCGCAGATACGCAGTATTTT.

The chain has TRBV30 and TRBJ1-6; D gene uncertain. The CDR3 extends over 15 amino acids. V was shortened by 5 bases and J by 0 bases, with 11 bases between the two germline ends. Per germline, CDR1 GTSNPN and CDR2 SVGIG (reference sequence). The CDR3 DNA follows: TGTGCCTGGGGCCTCTCGGGCTCCTATAATTCACCCCTCCACTTT. Amino acid sequence: CAWGLSGSYNSPLHF.

DNA for the CDR3: TGTGCCAGCAGCTTATTGTGGGTAGACGACAATCAGCCCCAGCATTTT. As protein: CASSLLWVDDNQPQHF. V usage is TRBV7-6 and J usage is TRBJ1-5; D gene unclear. This CDR3 is 16 amino acids long. V lost 2 bases to trimming and J lost 3 bases, with 14 bases between them. Germline V gene data show CDR1 as SGHVS and CDR2 as FNYEAQ.

A note on this clone: Other DNA sequences within the sample encode an identical CDR3. This sequence joins TRBV10-3 and TRBJ1-5; no clear D gene. Looked up from germline, CDR1 is ENHRY and CDR2 is SYGVKD. V was trimmed by 4 bases and J by 3 bases, leaving 10 bases between them. The CDR3 extends over 14 amino acids. The CDR3 sequence is CAISVGGYNQPQHF. The CDR3 nucleotides read TGTGCCATCAGTGTCGGCGGATACAATCAGCCCCAGCATTTT.

The V and J genes are TRBV21-1 and TRBJ1-2. TRBV21-1 is a documented pseudogene. The CDR3 contains 12 residues. CDR3 sequence: CASLWSWTGYTF. The CDR3 region has the DNA TGTGCCAGCCTATGGTCCTGGACCGGCTACACCTTC.

The gene calls are TRBV4-3 and TRBJ2-6; D possibly corresponds to TRBD1 (6 bases). CDR1 is LGHNA and CDR2 is YSLEER in the germline V gene. The CDR3 contains 20 residues. V gave up 0 bases and J gave up 0 bases, with 18 bases separating them. The CDR3 loop is CASSQDSGDNSRSGANVLTF. In DNA form, the CDR3 reads TGCGCCAGCAGCCAAGATAGTGGGGACAATTCACGCTCTGGGGCCAACGTCCTGACTTTC.

This rearrangement joins TRBV5-1 to TRBJ2-3; D may match TRBD1 or TRBD2 (5 bases each). V lost 4 bases and J 4 bases, leaving 28 bases between the germline ends. The CDR3 is 19 residues long. The V gene's germline CDR1 is SGHRS and CDR2 YFSETQ. The CDR3 sequence is CASSTLWDPQLVGPDTQYF. The CDR3, as DNA: TGCGCCAGCAGCACCTTATGGGACCCGCAACTAGTCGGCCCAGATACGCAGTATTTT.

This chain joins TRBV7-6 and TRBJ2-7, with D perhaps given as TRBD1 or TRBD2 (5 bases each). Germline values: CDR1 SGHVS, CDR2 FNYEAQ. V lost 5 bases and J lost 2, with 13 bases in between. This CDR3 spans 14 amino acids. The CDR3 is CASSPGTEPYEQYF. The CDR3 coding sequence is TGTGCCAGCAGCCCAGGGACGGAACCCTACGAGCAGTACTTC.

The chain combines TRBV6-1 with TRBJ1-5, with D possibly being TRBD1 (5 bases). There are 13 residues in the CDR3. CDR1 and CDR2 (germline): MNHNS, SASEGT. Trimming pared 3 bases from V and 7 bases from J, leaving 10 bases between. The CDR3 spells CASSDGRGQPQHF. The CDR3 coding sequence is TGTGCCAGCAGTGACGGTCGGGGCCAGCCCCAGCATTTT.

The rearrangement links TRBV6-5 to TRBJ2-2; D unclear. Germline CDR1 and CDR2: MNHEY and SVGAGI. The CDR3 is made up of 11 amino acids. Trimming shortened V by 8 bases and J by 11 bases, and 12 bases separated the two germline ends. CDR3 bases: TGTGCCAGCGATTCGGGTGGAGAGCTGTTTTTT. It encodes CASDSGGELFF.

The genes are TRBV6-1 and TRBJ2-7; D unresolved. Germline V gives CDR1 MNHNS, CDR2 SASEGT. The CDR3 is 14 residues long. Trimming shortened V by 1 base and J by 3 bases, and 10 bases separated the two germline ends. The CDR3 region has the DNA TGTGCCAGCAGTGAAGAACAGACCCACTACGAGCAGTACTTC. It is translated as CASSEEQTHYEQYF.

The rearrangement links TRBV10-3 to TRBJ1-5; D is unclear. Between the trimmed V and J ends, which lost 2 bases and 3 bases, there was a span of 14 bases. There are 16 residues in the CDR3. The V gene's germline CDR1 is ENHRY and CDR2 SYGVKD. The CDR3 bases are TGTGCCATCAGTGAGGGGTCAGAACAGCTCAATCAGCCCCAGCATTTT. This codes for CAISEGSEQLNQPQHF.

Details on this clone: A read error may be the cause here, since a much bigger clone is one base away. The chain uses TRBV5-6 and TRBJ2-6; no clear D gene. Trimming pared 5 bases from V and 2 bases from J, leaving 5 bases between. CDR1 is SGHDT, CDR2 YYEEEE, per germline. The CDR3 consists of 13 residues. CDR3 DNA sequence: TGTGCCAGCAGTTTAACTGGGGCCAACGTCCTGACTTTC. As protein: CASSLTGANVLTF.

The chain carries TRBV27 and TRBJ1-1, with D maybe TRBD1 (5 bases). V was cut by 0 bases and J by 1 base, with 18 bases left in between. This CDR3 spans 18 amino acids. CDR1 and CDR2 (germline): MNHEY, SMNVEV (reference sequence). The CDR3 region is CASSLSGGRVGRNTEAFF. CDR3 sequence (DNA): TGTGCCAGCAGTTTATCGGGGGGGAGAGTAGGGCGGAACACTGAAGCTTTCTTT.

This clone was detected only a few times. Here the CDR3 reads CASSDTAGSNQPQHF. The DNA for the CDR3 is TGTGCCAGCAGTGATACCGCGGGGAGCAATCAGCCCCAGCATTTT. The chain joins TRBV6-1 to TRBJ1-5; no reliable D call. Germline V lookup: CDR1 MNHNS, CDR2 SASEGT. This CDR3 is built from 15 residues. Deletions cut 3 bases from V and 1 base from J, with 10 bases between.

Only one count was recorded for this clone. CDR3 nucleotide sequence: TGTGCCAGCAGCCCGGTAGCGGGCTCCTACGAGCAGTACTTC. Translation: CASSPVAGSYEQYF. The chain links TRBV5-4 to TRBJ2-7, with 7 bases that match TRBD2. The germline V gene encodes CDR1 SGHNT and CDR2 YYREEE (reference sequence). The ends lost 4 bases at V and 0 bases at J; junction bases unmatched: 4. The CDR3 spans 14 residues.

This sequence joins TRBV29-1 and TRBJ2-1; D uncertain. Germline assignment: CDR1 SQVTM and CDR2 ANQGSEA. The CDR3 length is 12 residues. CDR3 in amino acids: CRLGPSTNEQFF. Written as DNA, the CDR3 is TGCAGACTCGGCCCCAGTACCAATGAGCAGTTCTTC.

This chain joins TRBV27 and TRBJ2-5; D remains ambiguous. Germline-derived CDR1 and CDR2 are MNHEY and SMNVEV (reference sequence). This CDR3 contains 15 residues. The V end lost 5 bases, the J end lost 2 bases, and 15 bases lay between the germline ends. The CDR3 region has the DNA TGTGCCAGCAGTCCTGGGCCTCGTGGGCAAGAGACCCAGTACTTC. This sequence encodes CASSPGPRGQETQYF.

This chain uses TRBV2 with TRBJ1-1, with 8 bases lining up with TRBD1. V trimming: 9 bases; J trimming: 5 bases; junction bases outside the gene matches: 8. The CDR3 is 13 residues long. Germline V gene sequence: CDR1 SNHLY, CDR2 FYNNEI. This chain's CDR3 is CARRDRSQTEAFF. Here the CDR3 DNA reads TGTGCCAGAAGGGACAGGTCACAAACTGAAGCTTTCTTT.

The rearrangement uses TRBV5-4 and TRBJ2-5; D gene ambiguous. Trimming shortened V by 6 bases and J by 0 bases, and 3 bases separated the two germline ends. From germline, CDR1 is SGHNT and CDR2 YYREEE (reference sequence). The CDR3 runs 11 residues. The CDR3 DNA reads as TGTGCCAGCACCTACCAAGAGACCCAGTACTTC. It codes for CASTYQETQYF.

Here the CDR3 DNA reads TGTGCCAGCAGTTTAGTCAGGGTCCCTTCCTACGAGCAGTACTTC. It yields the protein CASSLVRVPSYEQYF. V gene TRBV28 combines with J gene TRBJ2-7; possible D gene TRBD1, 5 bases. Trimming cost V 2 bases and J 1 base, with 12 bases left between them. Germline V gene lookup returns CDR1 MDHEN and CDR2 SYDVKM. The CDR3 has 15 residues.

This chain links TRBV18 with TRBJ2-7; TRBD1 matches 9 bases. The germline V gene encodes CDR1 KGHSH and CDR2 LQKENI. J lost 6 bases, V lost 4 bases, and 7 bases had no gene match. The CDR3 is 14 residues long. Written as DNA, the CDR3 is TGTGCCAGCTCACAACCCGGGACAGGGATCGAGCAGTACTTC. Translated, it gives CASSQPGTGIEQYF.

The chain combines TRBV7-9 with TRBJ1-2; tentatively, D is TRBD1 (5 bases). Trimming pared 5 bases from V and 7 bases from J, leaving 20 bases between. Germline assignment: CDR1 SEHNR and CDR2 FQNEAQ (reference sequence). The CDR3 is made up of 15 amino acids. The CDR3 loop is CASSPPLSSQGGYTF. CDR3 DNA sequence: TGTGCCAGCAGCCCCCCCCTTAGTTCGCAGGGTGGCTACACCTTC.

The CDR3 DNA reads TGTGCCAGCAGTTTGGCCAGAAGTTCACCCCTCCACTTT. The encoded protein is CASSLARSSPLHF. The V gene is TRBV27, the J gene TRBJ1-6, with D hard to call. Germline CDR1 reads MNHEY; CDR2 reads SMNVEV (reference sequence). V dropped 3 bases and J dropped 9 bases, with 9 bases sitting between them. This CDR3 region has 13 residues.

The chain links TRBV10-3 to TRBJ1-5, with D possibly being TRBD1 (5 bases). Per the germline V gene, CDR1 is ENHRY and CDR2 is SYGVKD. Trimming removed 11 bases from V and 5 bases from J, with 16 bases in between. The CDR3 has 13 residues. The CDR3 nucleotides read TGTGCCGGACGGGGGGGGTTAGATCAGCCCCAGCATTTT. It codes for CAGRGGLDQPQHF.

The rearrangement uses TRBV2 and TRBJ2-5; D is perhaps TRBD1 (5 bases). The CDR3 contains 14 residues. CDR1 is SNHLY, CDR2 FYNNEI, per germline. The V and J ends lost 3 bases and 4 bases respectively, with 12 bases between them. The CDR3 DNA reads as TGTGCCAGCAGTGAGGGGCGTAACTTAGAGACCCAGTACTTC. Protein: CASSEGRNLETQYF.

The chain links TRBV13 to TRBJ2-7; no firm D call. The CDR3 length is 12 residues. Germline values: CDR1 PRHDT, CDR2 FYEKMQ (reference sequence). Between the trimmed V and J ends, which lost 5 bases and 7 bases, there was a span of 12 bases. CDR3 nucleotides: TGTGCCAGCAGCAATCCCTTTGAGGAGCAGTACTTC. It translates to CASSNPFEEQYF. Full variable domain (remainder filled in from reference TRBV13 and TRBJ2-7): AAGVIQSPRHLIKEKRETATLKCYPIPRHDTVYWYQQGPGQDPQFLISFYEKMQSDKGSIPDRFSAQQFSDYHSELNMSSLELGDSALYFCASSNPFEEQYFGPGTRLTVT.

The rearrangement joins TRBV13 to TRBJ2-3, with 13 bases lining up with TRBD2. CDR1 PRHDT and CDR2 FYEKMQ come from the germline V gene (reference sequence). This CDR3 contains 15 residues. With 5 bases clipped from V and 4 bases from J, the junction kept 3 bases outside the gene matches. CDR3 sequence: CASSRGLAGPDTQYF. As DNA, the CDR3 is TGTGCCAGCAGCCGGGGACTAGCGGGGCCAGATACGCAGTATTTT.

The chain links TRBV4-1 to TRBJ2-7; D not certain. The V end lost 1 base, the J end lost 5 bases, and 9 bases lay between the germline ends. The CDR3 has 13 amino acids. CDR1 and CDR2 from the germline V gene are MGHRA and YSYEKL. The CDR3 region has the DNA TGCGCCAGCAGCCAAGTTATGGCCCACGAGCAGTACTTC. Translation: CASSQVMAHEQYF.